This is a list of T cell receptor beta chains from one sample in a study of cytomegalovirus exposure and HLA in healthy donors. Sequencing used immunoSEQ multiplex PCR; TCRdb keeps in-frame clones, though not all of them. Among over 50,000 clones, 55% to 75% were seen once, and the ten largest hold 15% to 20%. The source material was PBMCs. Receptors were obtained from a man aged 40-49 years in good health and CMV-seropositive. The CDR3 runs from the conserved cysteine through the conserved F or W. D genes are given only for firm matches. The size entry is marked missing in some rows and otherwise reads once, few, many or a size class.

16	TRBV10-3	TRBD2	TRBJ2-1	.	TGTGCCATCAGTGAATTACTAGCGGGGGGGCAGGACGAGCAGTTCTTC	CAISELLAGGQDEQFF
16	TRBV5-4	TRBD2	TRBJ2-5	.	TGTGCCAGCAGCTCGGGACTAGCGGGGCCACAAGAGACCCAGTACTTC	CASSSGLAGPQETQYF
16	TRBV9	.	TRBJ2-3	.	TGTGCCAGCAGCGTATCCTTCGCAGGGGGGACAGATACGCAGTATTTT	CASSVSFAGGTDTQYF
18	TRBV4-2	TRBD2	TRBJ2-2	.	TGTGCCAGCAGCCAAGGGGCTAGCGGGAGGCCGGGGACCGGGGAGCTGTTTTTT	CASSQGASGRPGTGELFF
14	TRBV11-2	.	TRBJ2-3	.	TGTGCCAGCAGCCCCCAGGGAGCGGGAGATACGCAGTATTTT	CASSPQGAGDTQYF
16	TRBV11-3	TRBD2	TRBJ2-1	.	TGTGCCAGCAGCCGAGGACTAGCGGGAGGGCACAATGAGCAGTTCTTC	CASSRGLAGGHNEQFF
13	TRBV29-1	TRBD1	TRBJ2-7	.	TGCAGCGTTGGCGCGGGACAGGGCCTCGAGCAGTACTTC	CSVGAGQGLEQYF
18	TRBV7-9	TRBD2	TRBJ2-7	.	TGTGCCAGCAGCTTAGAGAGGTGGGCTAGCGGTAATCCCTACGAGCAGTACTTC	CASSLERWASGNPYEQYF
17	TRBV7-9	.	TRBJ2-7	.	TGTTCCAGCAGCTTCCCCCGAGCGGCTCCAACCCGCTACGAGCAGTACTTC	CSSSFPRAAPTRYEQYF
14	TRBV29-1	.	TRBJ2-2	.	TGCAGCGTCGCAAACCGGACAGAGACCGGGGAGCTGTTTTTT	CSVANRTETGELFF
15	TRBV6-5	TRBD1	TRBJ2-7	.	TGTGCCAGCAGAGAGACCGGGACAGGAACCTACGAGCAGTACTTC	CASRETGTGTYEQYF
17	TRBV4-2	TRBD1	TRBJ2-1	.	TGTGCCAGCAGCCACAACTTCGGGACAGGGTACGACAATGAGCAGTTCTTC	CASSHNFGTGYDNEQFF
12	TRBV10-3	.	TRBJ1-1	.	TGTGCCATCGGGGGGACGAACACTGAAGCTTTCTTT	CAIGGTNTEAFF
12	TRBV7-2	.	TRBJ2-7	.	TGTGCCAGCAGCAAAGGCGGTGGCGAGCAGTACTTC	CASSKGGGEQYF
14	TRBV18	.	TRBJ1-4	.	TGTGCCAGCTCACCACGAACAGGGATTGAAAAACTGTTTTTT	CASSPRTGIEKLFF
15	TRBV13	TRBD2	TRBJ2-7	.	TGTGCCAGCAGCTTAGAGGGGCTAGCGGGCTACGAGCAGTACTTC	CASSLEGLAGYEQYF
15	TRBV10-3	TRBD1	TRBJ2-7	.	TGTGCCATCTCATGGGGGACAGGGCCTTCCTACGAGCAGTACTTC	CAISWGTGPSYEQYF
18	TRBV7-9	.	TRBJ1-1	few	TGTGCCAGCAGCTCTTACGTACTTCAAACAGGGTCTTACACTGAAGCTTTCTTT	CASSSYVLQTGSYTEAFF
17	TRBV4-3	TRBD1	TRBJ2-1	.	TGCGCCAGCAGCCAAGAGACGGGTACAGGGGATTTATATGAGCAGTTCTTC	CASSQETGTGDLYEQFF
13	TRBV6-6	.	TRBJ1-2	.	TGTGCCAGCAGTCACGGACAGTACTATGGCTACACCTTC	CASSHGQYYGYTF
13	TRBV6-5	.	TRBJ1-1	few	TGTGCCACCATGCGGGGGGTGGCCACTGAAGCTTTCTTT	CATMRGVATEAFF
14	TRBV7-2	TRBD1	TRBJ2-7	few	TGTGCCAGCAGCGCATCACAGGGGTCCTACGAGCAGTACTTC	CASSASQGSYEQYF
18	TRBV18	TRBD2	TRBJ2-1	.	TGTGCCAGCTCACCCCTCCCCACTAGCGGGAACATCCCTAGGGGGCAGTTCTTC	CASSPLPTSGNIPRGQFF
13	TRBV28	TRBD1	TRBJ1-1	.	TGTGCCAGCAGTTTCTCAGGGGGCACTGAAGCTTTCTTT	CASSFSGGTEAFF
17	TRBV10-3	TRBD1	TRBJ1-1	.	TGTGCCGTTCACCCCGGACAGGGGGCCGAGGGGAACACTGAAGCTTTCTTT	CAVHPGQGAEGNTEAFF
13	TRBV5-1	TRBD2	TRBJ2-7	.	TGCGCCAGCAGCTGGGGGGGGGACTACGAGCAGTACTTC	CASSWGGDYEQYF
14	TRBV29-1	TRBD1	TRBJ2-3	few	TGCAGCGTGGGACGACAGGGGGCAACAGATACGCAGTATTTT	CSVGRQGATDTQYF
13	TRBV7-2	.	TRBJ1-5	.	TGTGCCAGCAGCTTAGAGGAGAATCAGCCCCAGCATTTT	CASSLEENQPQHF
15	TRBV2	TRBD2	TRBJ2-2	once	TGTGCCAGCACCGAAGGGTGGGGGGGAACCGGGGAGCTGTTTTTT	CASTEGWGGTGELFF
14	TRBV6-6	.	TRBJ2-5	.	TGTGCCAGCAGCCAAGAGGCGGGACGAGAGACCCAGTACTTC	CASSQEAGRETQYF
16	TRBV9	.	TRBJ2-1	.	TGTGCCAGCGCGGCCCCGCGCTTCGGAACCTACAATGAGCAGTTCTTC	CASAAPRFGTYNEQFF
13	TRBV9	.	TRBJ2-2	.	TGTGCCAGCAGCGTAGGTTCTCTTGGGGAGCTGTTTTTT	CASSVGSLGELFF
18	TRBV27	.	TRBJ1-1	.	TGTGCCAGCACCCCGGTAAAGCCCCGGTGGGCTATGAACACTGAAGCTTTCTTT	CASTPVKPRWAMNTEAFF
14	TRBV6-1	TRBD1	TRBJ2-7	once	TGTGCCAGCAGGGGGACAGGGGGTTTCTACGAGCAGTACTTC	CASRGTGGFYEQYF
14	TRBV12-5	TRBD1	TRBJ2-7	.	TGTGCTAGTGGCCTAAAACCCGACAGGGTCGAGCAGTACTTC	CASGLKPDRVEQYF
11	TRBV20-1	TRBD1	TRBJ2-7	.	TGCAGTGTCGGCAGGGGGAACGAGCAGTACTTC	CSVGRGNEQYF
12	TRBV10-3	.	TRBJ1-2	.	TGTGCCATTAAACCACGGGGGTATGGCTACACCTTC	CAIKPRGYGYTF
14	TRBV4-1	.	TRBJ2-5	.	TGCGCCAGCAGCCAAGGGACAGCAGGAGAGACCCAGTACTTC	CASSQGTAGETQYF
13	TRBV18	TRBD1	TRBJ1-2	.	TGTGCCAGTTCAATCCAGGGGGACTATGGCTACACCTTC	CASSIQGDYGYTF
17	TRBV18	TRBD1	TRBJ2-6	.	TGTGCCAGCTCAAGAAGGACAGGGGGTCCTGGGGCCAACGTCCTGACTTTC	CASSRRTGGPGANVLTF
17	TRBV7-2	TRBD2	TRBJ2-3	.	TGTGCCAGCAGCTTAGTGATAGCGGGAGGGGGCACAGATACGCAGTATTTT	CASSLVIAGGGTDTQYF
15	TRBV5-6	.	TRBJ1-1	.	TGTGCCAGCAGCTTGGAAACAGGGTTAAACACTGAAGCTTTCTTT	CASSLETGLNTEAFF
16	TRBV18	TRBD1	TRBJ2-7	.	TGTGCCAGCTCACCACCTGTCCGGGACAGGTCATACGAGCAGTACTTC	CASSPPVRDRSYEQYF
15	TRBV7-9	TRBD2	TRBJ2-7	.	TGTGCCAGCGGTGACGGGGGGGGCAGCTCCTACGAGCAGTACTTC	CASGDGGGSSYEQYF
15	TRBV7-2	TRBD1	TRBJ1-1	.	TGTGCCAGCAGCCATCACAGGGGGCAAGGAGATGAAGCTTTCTTT	CASSHHRGQGDEAFF
15	TRBV2	TRBD1	TRBJ2-5	few	TGTGCCAGCCCCACAGGGACAGGGGTGGTTGGGACCCAGTACTTC	CASPTGTGVVGTQYF
18	TRBV23-1	TRBD1	TRBJ2-7	.	TGCGCCAGCAGTCACCCCCGGGACAGGGTACCCAGTCGGCACGAGCAGTACTTC	CASSHPRDRVPSRHEQYF